These T cell receptor beta chains were read from a single sample in a study of blood T cell repertoires in COVID-19. Sequencing used immunoSEQ multiplex PCR; TCRdb keeps in-frame clones, though not all of them. The sample carries hundreds of thousands of clones, about nine tenths recorded once. Specimen: peripheral blood. These receptors came from a man in his fifties or sixties who had recovered from COVID-19. The CDR3 runs from the conserved cysteine through the conserved F or W. Each record gives: V gene, D gene, clone size, J gene, CDR3 protein, CDR3 DNA. D genes are given only for firm matches. Clone size, where shown, is once, few, many, or a class for clones that have expanded.

>TRBV28|TRBD2|.|TRBJ2-5
CASSLRSGGAQETQYF
TGTGCCAGCAGTTTGAGAAGCGGGGGGGCCCAAGAGACCCAGTACTTC
>TRBV4-1|TRBD1|once|TRBJ1-2
CASSGTGAFNYGYTF
TGCGCCAGCAGCGGGACAGGGGCTTTCAACTATGGCTACACCTTC
>TRBV5-1|.|.|TRBJ2-2
CASSPDPGTGELFF
TGCGCCAGCAGCCCGGACCCGGGGACCGGGGAGCTGTTTTTT
>TRBV19|.|.|TRBJ1-5
CASTPGPGGNQPQHF
TGTGCCAGTACCCCCGGCCCAGGCGGCAATCAGCCCCAGCATTTT
>TRBV28|TRBD1|.|TRBJ1-6
CATETEGGQSNSPLHF
TGTGCCACCGAGACTGAAGGGGGACAGTCAAATTCACCCCTCCACTTT
>TRBV6-6|.|.|TRBJ1-1
CASRRTGNTEAFF
TGTGCCAGCAGACGGACGGGGAATACTGAAGCTTTCTTT
>TRBV9|TRBD2|.|TRBJ2-2
CASSARGGAGGNTGELFF
TGTGCCAGCAGCGCCCGCGGTGGGGCGGGGGGCAACACCGGGGAGCTGTTTTTT
>TRBV4-2|TRBD2|.|TRBJ2-3
CASSQDWPSASGGTDTQYF
TGTGCCAGCAGCCAAGATTGGCCCTCGGCTAGCGGGGGGACTGATACGCAGTATTTT
>TRBV11-2|.|.|TRBJ1-4
CASSSYRGSANEKLFF
TGTGCCAGCAGCTCCTATAGGGGGAGTGCTAATGAAAAACTGTTTTTT
>TRBV19|.|.|TRBJ1-2
CASSFGAGYGYTF
TGTGCCAGTAGTTTTGGGGCAGGGTATGGCTACACCTTC
>TRBV18|TRBD1|.|TRBJ1-1
CASSPYRTGDTEAFF
TGTGCCAGCTCACCATATAGGACAGGAGACACTGAAGCTTTCTTT
>TRBV7-9|.|.|TRBJ2-7
CASSYGQSYEQYF
TGTGCCAGCAGCTATGGACAATCCTACGAGCAGTACTTC
>TRBV6-6|TRBD1|.|TRBJ1-4
CASSPGQGREKLFF
TGTGCCAGCAGCCCCGGACAGGGGCGGGAAAAACTGTTTTTT
>TRBV5-1|.|.|TRBJ2-1
CASSLAGLTYNEQFF
TGCGCCAGCAGCTTAGCAGGGTTGACCTACAATGAGCAGTTCTTC
>TRBV19|TRBD1|once|TRBJ2-7
CASSITLRQGVYEQYF
TGTGCCAGTAGTATTACTCTTCGGCAGGGGGTCTACGAGCAGTACTTC
>TRBV20-1|TRBD1|.|TRBJ2-2
CSASPGQGIPGELFF
TGCAGTGCTAGTCCGGGACAGGGGATCCCCGGGGAGCTGTTTTTT
>TRBV6-5|TRBD2|.|TRBJ2-7
CASSSGGARREQYF
TGTGCCAGCAGTAGCGGGGGGGCCCGTCGCGAGCAGTACTTC
>TRBV7-9|TRBD1|few|TRBJ1-1
CASSYQGGLGEAFF
TGTGCCAGCAGCTACCAAGGGGGCCTTGGTGAAGCTTTCTTT
>TRBV19|TRBD1|.|TRBJ1-1
CASSRQGGTEAFF
TGTGCCAGTAGTAGACAGGGAGGAACTGAAGCTTTCTTT
>TRBV5-1|TRBD1|.|TRBJ2-3
CASSSGQGANTQYF
TGCGCCAGCAGCTCTGGACAGGGGGCGAATACGCAGTATTTT
>TRBV12-5|.|.|TRBJ1-1
CASGRYHRRNTEAFF
TGTGCTAGTGGCCGGTATCACAGGAGGAACACTGAAGCTTTCTTT
>TRBV7-8|TRBD2|.|TRBJ2-5
CASRAGGLSETQYF
TGTGCCAGCAGGGCGGGGGGGCTATCAGAGACCCAGTACTTC
>TRBV23-1|TRBD2|.|TRBJ2-1
CASSDPGTRAWLGQFF
TGCGCCAGCAGCGACCCCGGGACTAGAGCATGGCTCGGGCAGTTCTTC
>TRBV4-1|TRBD1|.|TRBJ2-5
CASSQAYRDRDVLGQETQYF
TGCGCCAGCAGCCAGGCCTACCGGGACAGGGATGTTTTAGGCCAAGAGACCCAGTACTTC
>TRBV9|TRBD1|.|TRBJ1-4
CASSVGDRGGEKLFF
TGTGCCAGCAGCGTAGGGGACAGGGGGGGAGAAAAACTGTTTTTT
>TRBV5-1|.|.|TRBJ1-4
CASSLFGKGGEKLFF
TGCGCCAGCAGCTTGTTTGGAAAGGGAGGTGAAAAACTGTTTTTT
>TRBV3-1/TRBV3-2|TRBD1|.|TRBJ2-7
CASRPGQDKYEQYF
TGTGCCAGCAGGCCGGGACAGGATAAATACGAGCAGTACTTC
>TRBV6-1|TRBD1|.|TRBJ1-5
CASSEADGTVNQPQHF
TGTGCCAGCAGTGAAGCGGATGGGACAGTAAATCAGCCCCAGCATTTT
>TRBV3-1/TRBV3-2|TRBD1|.|TRBJ1-2
CASSPPRTGPNYGYTF
TGTGCCAGCAGCCCCCCTAGGACAGGGCCTAACTATGGCTACACCTTC
>TRBV5-1|.|once|TRBJ1-1
CASSFDSPGTTEAFF
TGCGCCAGCAGCTTTGACAGCCCCGGTACCACTGAAGCTTTCTTT
>TRBV12-3/TRBV12-4|.|.|TRBJ1-4
CASSFEEKLFF
TGTGCCAGCAGTTTTGAGGAAAAACTGTTTTTT
>TRBV7-2|.|.|TRBJ1-5
CASSLVTGRWGQPQHF
TGTGCCAGCAGCTTAGTGACAGGCCGTTGGGGTCAGCCCCAGCATTTT
>TRBV3-1/TRBV3-2|TRBD2|.|TRBJ2-1
CASSQVDGLAGVEQFF
TGTGCCAGCAGCCAAGTTGACGGACTAGCGGGGGTCGAGCAGTTCTTC
>TRBV5-4|.|.|TRBJ1-2
CASSRPASYGYTF
TGTGCCAGCAGCCGGCCAGCGAGCTATGGCTACACCTTC
>TRBV5-1|TRBD2|.|TRBJ2-3
CASSPQRGASTDTQYF
TGCGCCAGCAGCCCTCAGCGGGGGGCTTCCACAGATACGCAGTATTTT
>TRBV6-5|.|.|TRBJ2-1
CATLMRESSYNEQFF
TGTGCCACCCTAATGCGCGAAAGCTCCTACAATGAGCAGTTCTTC
>TRBV18|.|.|TRBJ2-3
CASSPRTASTDTQYF
TGTGCCAGCTCACCGAGGACAGCTAGCACAGATACGCAGTATTTT
>TRBV28|.|.|TRBJ1-5
CASSLAGLGNQPQHF
TGTGCCAGCAGTTTAGCAGGGCTTGGCAATCAGCCCCAGCATTTT
>TRBV6-5|.|.|TRBJ2-5
CASNWSPGYF
TGTGCCAGCAATTGGTCCCCCGGGTACTTC
>TRBV30|TRBD1|.|TRBJ1-6
CAWNRGDRFRSPLHF
TGTGCCTGGAATCGCGGGGACAGGTTTAGATCACCCCTCCACTTT
>TRBV3-1/TRBV3-2|.|once|TRBJ2-1
CAGSQRANEQFF
TGTGCCGGCAGCCAGAGAGCCAATGAGCAGTTCTTC
>TRBV5-1|TRBD1|.|TRBJ2-2
CASSLRAGGLTGELFF
TGCGCCAGCAGCTTGAGGGCAGGGGGCCTCACCGGGGAGCTGTTTTTT
>TRBV5-1|TRBD2|.|TRBJ2-1
CASSLAAGGYGDEQFF
TGCGCCAGCAGCTTGGCCGCGGGGGGATACGGTGATGAGCAGTTCTTC
>TRBV23-1|.|.|TRBJ1-5
CASRKGGQSNQPQHF
TGCGCCAGCAGGAAGGGGGGGCAGAGCAATCAGCCCCAGCATTTT
>TRBV24-1|TRBD1|.|TRBJ1-2
CATSSPDRGFGVGGYTF
TGTGCCACCAGTTCCCCGGACAGGGGATTCGGTGTGGGTGGCTACACCTTC
>TRBV24-1|.|.|TRBJ2-5
CATSDNGAGASQETQYF
TGTGCCACCAGTGATAATGGGGCAGGAGCCTCCCAAGAGACCCAGTACTTC
>TRBV6-5|.|few|TRBJ1-3
CASSIQGNSGNTIYF
TGTGCCAGCAGTATCCAGGGAAACTCTGGAAACACCATATATTTT
>TRBV19|.|.|TRBJ2-3
CASSIDHGEGTDTQYF
TGTGCCAGTAGTATAGATCACGGGGAAGGCACAGATACGCAGTATTTT
>TRBV3-1/TRBV3-2|.|.|TRBJ2-3
CASSTLSTQYF
TGTGCCAGCAGCACATTATCTACGCAGTATTTT
>TRBV6-5|.|.|TRBJ1-2
CASSYLVSGGSYTF
TGTGCCAGCAGTTACCTCGTATCCGGAGGTAGCTACACCTTC
>TRBV6-5|.|.|TRBJ1-5
CASSYSIFRPQHF
TGTGCCAGCAGTTACTCGATATTTAGGCCCCAGCATTTT
>TRBV7-2|.|.|TRBJ1-1
CASSLLGTLNTEAFF
TGTGCCAGCAGCTTACTAGGGACATTGAACACTGAAGCTTTCTTT
>TRBV2|TRBD1|.|TRBJ2-3
CASRPDRVGSDTQYF
TGTGCCAGCAGACCGGACAGGGTGGGCTCAGATACGCAGTATTTT
>TRBV5-6|TRBD1|.|TRBJ2-1
CASSWGTGGGGNEQFF
TGTGCCAGCAGCTGGGGGACAGGGGGCGGAGGCAATGAGCAGTTCTTC
>TRBV10-3|.|.|TRBJ1-6
CAISESVTTSPLHF
TGTGCCATCAGTGAGTCGGTCACTACTTCACCCCTCCACTTT
>TRBV6-2/TRBV6-3|TRBD1|.|TRBJ2-5
CASSHYRGPETQYF
TGTGCCAGCAGTCACTACAGGGGGCCGGAGACCCAGTACTTC
>TRBV7-2|.|.|TRBJ1-1
CASSIFGGTEAFF
TGTGCCAGCAGCATTTTTGGGGGGACTGAAGCTTTCTTT